This T cell receptor beta chain was sequenced during a study of blood T cell repertoires in COVID-19. Whole-study context: There were acute and convalescent COVID-19 samples, and they came from the United States, Italy and Spain. The cDNA or gDNA used as material had been derived from T cells, B-cell-depleted T cells, or PBMCs.

The CDR3 is 12 amino acids. The V and J ends lost 7 bases and 4 bases respectively, with 10 bases between them. Germline-derived CDR1 and CDR2 are MNHEY and SVGAGI. The authors' processing: Reference gene primer amplification yielded estimated nucleated cell counts. Here immunoSEQ multiplex PCR was the method, and the copy in TCRdb shows in-frame clones only, minus some. V, J and clone size are taken as reported in that table, and D and trimming were inferred from the DNA itself. The sample contains some 63,000 clones, over 75% of which appear only once. The source is a human donor in a cohort sampled during active COVID-19. V gene TRBV6-5 combines with J gene TRBJ1-2; D remains unclear. Material for sequencing was peripheral blood. CDR3 sequence: CASTGNPYGYTF. CDR3 sequence (DNA): TGTGCCAGCACAGGCAACCCCTATGGCTACACCTTC.